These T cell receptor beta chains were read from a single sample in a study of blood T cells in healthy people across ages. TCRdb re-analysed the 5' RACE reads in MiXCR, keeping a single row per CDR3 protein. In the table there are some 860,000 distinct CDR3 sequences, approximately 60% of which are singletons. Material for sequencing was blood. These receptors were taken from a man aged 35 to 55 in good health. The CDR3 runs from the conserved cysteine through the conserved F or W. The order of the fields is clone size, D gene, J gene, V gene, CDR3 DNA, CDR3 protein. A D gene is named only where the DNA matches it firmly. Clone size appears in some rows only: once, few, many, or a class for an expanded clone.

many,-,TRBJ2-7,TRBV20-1,TGCAGTGCTAGAGATAACCGGGAGCAGTACTTC,CSARDNREQYF
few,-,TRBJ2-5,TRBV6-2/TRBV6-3,TGTGCCAGCAGTCATGAAGGGATCTTAGAAGAGACCCAGTACTTC,CASSHEGILEETQYF
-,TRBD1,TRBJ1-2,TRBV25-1,TGTGCCAGCAGTGACAGGGGGCCGGATGGCTACACCTTC,CASSDRGPDGYTF
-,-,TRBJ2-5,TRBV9,TGTGCCAGCAGCCCCAGATCGAGAGAGACCCAGTACTTC,CASSPRSRETQYF
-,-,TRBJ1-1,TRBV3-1,TGTGCCAGCAGCCCGATCGGAGGAAACACTGAAGCTTTCTTT,CASSPIGGNTEAFF
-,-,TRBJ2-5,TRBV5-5,TGTGCCAGCAGCTTCCGGGTTGAGGGGCGGAAAGAGACCCAGTACTTC,CASSFRVEGRKETQYF
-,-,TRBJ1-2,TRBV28,TGTGCCAGCAGTCTGCGGGACCAGGGATTCTATGGCTACACCTTC,CASSLRDQGFYGYTF
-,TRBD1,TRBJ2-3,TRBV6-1,TGTGCCAGCAGTGCCAAAAGGACAGGGATCACAGATACGCAGTATTTT,CASSAKRTGITDTQYF
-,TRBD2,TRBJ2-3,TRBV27,TGTGCCAGCAAAGCTAGCGGGGGGGCCGGAGATATGCAGTATTTT,CASKASGGAGDMQYF
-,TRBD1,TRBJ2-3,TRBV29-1,TGCAGCGCAGACAGGGGTCCGGATACGCAGTATTTT,CSADRGPDTQYF
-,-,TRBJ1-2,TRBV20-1,TGCAGTGCTAGAGACCGTTTACGGGGCTACACCTTC,CSARDRLRGYTF
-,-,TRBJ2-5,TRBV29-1,TGCAGCGTTGATAGTCCTAGCACGGAGACCCAGTACTTC,CSVDSPSTETQYF
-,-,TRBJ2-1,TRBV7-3,TGTGCCAGCAGCTCTAGAGGGACACCACTGGCCAACAATGAGCAGTTCTTC,CASSSRGTPLANNEQFF
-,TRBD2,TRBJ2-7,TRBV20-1,TGCAGTGCTCAGAGCGGGAGGAAGTACGAGCAGTACTTC,CSAQSGRKYEQYF
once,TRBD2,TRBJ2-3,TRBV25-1,TGTGCCAACAGTGAATACCCCGCTAGCGGGGGTGGAGATACGCAGTATTTT,CANSEYPASGGGDTQYF
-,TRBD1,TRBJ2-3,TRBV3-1,TGTGCCAGCAGCCATCGGACAGGGGGGTTAGATACGCAGTATTTT,CASSHRTGGLDTQYF
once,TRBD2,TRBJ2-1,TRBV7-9,TGTGCCAGCAGCGTAACAGGGGGACTAGCGGGGGGGCGATTAGCCGATGAGCAGTTCTTC,CASSVTGGLAGGRLADEQFF
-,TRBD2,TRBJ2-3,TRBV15,TGTGCCACCAGGTCTAGCGGGGGGTCGACATATACGCAGTATTTT,CATRSSGGSTYTQYF
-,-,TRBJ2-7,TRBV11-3,TGTGCCAGCAGACACGACAGAGCCTACGAGCAGTACTTC,CASRHDRAYEQYF
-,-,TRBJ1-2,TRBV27,TGTGCCAGCAGTTTATTGCCCTCAGGGGCTATGGGCTACACCTTC,CASSLLPSGAMGYTF
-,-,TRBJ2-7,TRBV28,TGTGCCAGCAGGAGAGGAGGTGGGGGGCAGAACGAGCAGTACTTC,CASRRGGGGQNEQYF
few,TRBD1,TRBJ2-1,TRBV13,TGTGCCAGCAGCTTAGGGGGACAGGGGGTATACAATGAGCAGTTCTTC,CASSLGGQGVYNEQFF
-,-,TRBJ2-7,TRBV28,TGTGCCAGCGGGGCGCCAAGCTCCTACGAGCAGTACTTC,CASGAPSSYEQYF
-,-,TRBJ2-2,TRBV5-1,TGCGCCAGCAGCTTGGAGCCGGGAGCAAACACCGGGGAGCTGTTTTTT,CASSLEPGANTGELFF
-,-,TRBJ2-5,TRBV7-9,TGTGCCAGCAGCCCCGCTGGAGGGGTGGTCGAGACCCAGTACTTC,CASSPAGGVVETQYF
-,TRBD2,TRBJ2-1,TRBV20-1,TGCAGTGCGGGAGGACTAGCGGGAATGAACAATGAGCAGTTCTTC,CSAGGLAGMNNEQFF
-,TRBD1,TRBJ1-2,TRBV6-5,TGTGCCAGCAGTTACTCGGGGACAGGGGTCGGCTACACCTTC,CASSYSGTGVGYTF
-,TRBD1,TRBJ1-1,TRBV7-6,TGTGCCAGCAGCTTAGCGGGGGCAGGGGGCGAAGCTTTCTTT,CASSLAGAGGEAFF
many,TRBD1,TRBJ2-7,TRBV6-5,TGTGCCAGCAGTTACTCCGCGACAGGGGTGAGCTACGAGCAGTACTTC,CASSYSATGVSYEQYF
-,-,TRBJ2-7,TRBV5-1,TGCGCCAGCAGCTCTCCAGGACTAAATTACGAGCAGTACTTC,CASSSPGLNYEQYF
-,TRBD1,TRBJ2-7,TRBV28,TGTGCCAGCAACGATTCCGACAGGGGGCGAAAATGGCAGTACTTC,CASNDSDRGRKWQYF
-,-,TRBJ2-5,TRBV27,TGTGCCAGCAGTTTTTCTGCGAAGAGGGAGCAGTACTTC,CASSFSAKREQYF
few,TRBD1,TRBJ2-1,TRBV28,TGTGCCAGCAGCTCCGGACAGGGCGGTGAGCAGTTCTTC,CASSSGQGGEQFF
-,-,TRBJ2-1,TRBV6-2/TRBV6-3,TGTGCCAGCAGACGAGCATTTGACAGAAGTACTAACAATGAGCAGTTCTTC,CASRRAFDRSTNNEQFF
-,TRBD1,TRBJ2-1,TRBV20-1,TGCAGTGCTAGAGAGACGGGACAGGGGAACAATGAGCAGTTCTTC,CSARETGQGNNEQFF
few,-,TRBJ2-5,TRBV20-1,TGCAGTGCTAGATCCGGGCTAAATGGAGAGACCCAGTACTTC,CSARSGLNGETQYF
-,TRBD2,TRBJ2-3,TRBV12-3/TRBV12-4,TGTGCCAGCAGCCTGGGACGGGGGGGCGGACGAAGCACAGATACGCAGTATTTT,CASSLGRGGGRSTDTQYF
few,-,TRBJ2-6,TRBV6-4,TGTGCCAGCAGTGCCGACTCTGGGGCCAACGTCCTGACTTTC,CASSADSGANVLTF
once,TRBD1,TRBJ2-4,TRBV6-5,TGTGCCAGCAACCGACTAGGGACAGGGAAAAACATTCAGTACTTC,CASNRLGTGKNIQYF
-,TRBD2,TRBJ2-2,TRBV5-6,TGTGCCAGCCTAGCGGGGATGAGCGGGGAGCTGTTTTTT,CASLAGMSGELFF
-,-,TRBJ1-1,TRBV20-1,TGCAGTGCTCTCAAGATAGGGGGGGTCGCTGAAGCTTTCTTT,CSALKIGGVAEAFF
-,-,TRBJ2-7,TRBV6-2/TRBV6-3,TGTGCCAGCACCACTCCCCTGAATGTGCGGTACGAGCAGTACTTC,CASTTPLNVRYEQYF
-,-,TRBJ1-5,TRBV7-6,TGTGCCAGCAGCCTAGGGTCAGGGGATGGTCAGCCCCAGCATTTT,CASSLGSGDGQPQHF
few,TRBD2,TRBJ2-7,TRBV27,TGTGCCAGCAGTGATCTAGCGGGAGGGTACGAGCAGTACTTC,CASSDLAGGYEQYF
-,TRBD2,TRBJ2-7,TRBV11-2,TGTGCCAGCAGCTTACTTTTACTAGCGGGAGACTCCTACGAGCAGTACTTC,CASSLLLLAGDSYEQYF
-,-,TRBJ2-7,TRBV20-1,TGCAGTGCTAGAGAGATAGGGGATTACGAGCAGTACTTC,CSAREIGDYEQYF
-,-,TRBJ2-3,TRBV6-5,TGTGCCAGCAGTTACGGGGGCAAGCCCCTAAGCAGCACAGATACGCGGTATTTT,CASSYGGKPLSSTDTRYF
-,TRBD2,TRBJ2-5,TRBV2,TGTGCCAGCAGTATAAAGTTAGCGGGTCCCCAAGAGACCCAGTACTTC,CASSIKLAGPQETQYF
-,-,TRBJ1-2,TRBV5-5,TGTGCCAGCAGCTTGGCGAGCGGCGGGGGCCGGAACTATGGCTACACCTTC,CASSLASGGGRNYGYTF
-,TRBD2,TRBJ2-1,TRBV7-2,TGTGCCAGCAGCCCCCGACTAGCGGGAGTGTGGGGAGCTAGCAATGAGCAGTTCTTC,CASSPRLAGVWGASNEQFF
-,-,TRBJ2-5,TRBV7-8,TGTGCCTCAGTACTGCGGAGACAAGAGACCCAGTACTTC,CASVLRRQETQYF
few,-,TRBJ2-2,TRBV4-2,TGTGCCAGCAGCCAACTTGGGACCCTACCTGTGCAAGGGGAGCTGTTTTTT,CASSQLGTLPVQGELFF
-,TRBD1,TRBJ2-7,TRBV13,TGTGCCAGCAGCCTACAGGGGGCGGGTGAGCAGTACTTC,CASSLQGAGEQYF
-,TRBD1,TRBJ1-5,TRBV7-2,TGTGCCAGCAGCCAGGACAGGGGGCATCATCAGCCCCAGCATTTT,CASSQDRGHHQPQHF
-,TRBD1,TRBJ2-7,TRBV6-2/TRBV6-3,TGTGCCAGCAGTTATCCCGGGACAGGATACGAGCAGTACTTC,CASSYPGTGYEQYF
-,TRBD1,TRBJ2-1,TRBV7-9,TGTGCCAGCAGCTTACCCCAGGGACAGCTGCGTAATGAGCAGTTCTTC,CASSLPQGQLRNEQFF
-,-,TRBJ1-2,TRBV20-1,TGCAGTGCTAGAGAAGATATCTCGGATGGCTACACCTTC,CSAREDISDGYTF
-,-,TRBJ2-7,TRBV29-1,TGCAGCGTCGCTACCACCTACGAGCAGTACTTC,CSVATTYEQYF